The clone carrying this T cell receptor (beta chain) has a count of ten or more. This entry belongs to a study of CD8+CD57+ T cells in acquired aplastic anemia. Study at large: CD4+ and CD8+ cells, once sorted, gave DNA averaging roughly 3 ug.

Looked up from germline, CDR1 is DFQATT and CDR2 is SNEGSKA (reference sequence). CDR3 length equals 13 residues. Trimming at V came to 7 bases and at J to 3 bases, leaving 7 bases not matched to a gene. Profiles of TCR beta VDJ and CDR3 were generated from a genomic DNA template. TCRdb re-called the reads through MiXCR, storing one row per CDR3 protein. The sample includes about 140,000 distinct CDR3 sequences, 41% of them seen just once. This chain connects TRBV20-1 to TRBJ2-3; 7 nucleotides match TRBD1. The clonotype comes from a human donor in good health, serving as a control. The sample consisted of sorted CD4+, CD8+, or CD8+CD57+ T cells (not recorded which) from PBMCs. The CDR3 DNA is TGCAGTGTCCGACAGGGCGGAACAGATACGCAGTATTTT. It codes for CSVRQGGTDTQYF.